This TCR beta chain was captured in a study of shared clonotypes between healthy human individuals. CDR1 is SGHNT, CDR2 YYREEE, per germline (reference sequence). The CDR3 sequence is 15 residues long. The V end lost 6 bases, the J end lost 6 bases, and 19 bases lay between the germline ends. Data came from immunoSEQ multiplex PCR; TCRdb stores just in-frame clones and leaves some out. The profile covers roughly 2.6 million clones, with around 94% appearing a single time and about 0.13% taken by the ten largest. This receptor was obtained from a man between 18 and 29 years old in good health. The chain employs TRBV5-4 and TRBJ2-1; D possibly corresponds to TRBD2 (6 bases). The sample was naive CD4+ T cells sorted from blood. Subset: CD45RA+ positively selected. The CDR3 region has the DNA TGTGCCAGCACCCTGGTGGGGCCAGCGGGCAATGAGCAGTTCTTC. Translated: CASTLVGPAGNEQFF.